This T cell receptor (beta chain) was recovered during a study of blood T cell repertoires in COVID-19. Recruitment covered about two dozen US areas and drew participants whose ages spanned about 18 to 100 years. Clinical history reported by participants formed the basis on which cohorts were assigned. As for this clone: The CDR3 does not end in the conserved phenylalanine or tryptophan, so this is likely a read error. No DNA is shown, since the ends of the CDR3 on it are uncertain; the CDR3 is the one TCRdb lists.

Germline lookup yields CDR1 SGDLS and CDR2 YYNGEE. The CDR3 is 13 residues long, ends included. Here immunoSEQ multiplex PCR was the method, and the copy in TCRdb shows in-frame clones only, minus some. The data contain around 370,000 clones, 88% of them singletons. The material sequenced was PBMCs or T cells enriched from blood (not recorded which). This clonotype was obtained from a woman aged 18-29 years who had recovered from COVID-19. This rearrangement joins TRBV9 to TRBJ1-2; the table's D call TRBD1 went unverified against the DNA. The CDR3 here is CASSGGQGVMQVL.